One and the same sample provided the 20 T cell receptor beta chains below, sequenced in a study of blood T cell repertoires in COVID-19. Method: immunoSEQ multiplex PCR; TCRdb's copy keeps in-frame clones and lacks some. The sample shows roughly 150,000 clones, 70% to 85% of them seen only once. Sequenced: PBMCs or T cells enriched from blood (not recorded which). These TCRs come from a woman younger than 35 who had been exposed to COVID-19.

The rearrangement joins TRBV7-3 to TRBJ2-7; 8 bases are a match to TRBD2. The CDR3 totals 13 residues. V shed 3 bases, J shed 7 bases, and the junction held 5 bases outside the gene matches. The germline V gene has CDR1 SGHTA and CDR2 FQGTGA. CDR3 loop: CASSLSSGGEQYF. CDR3 nucleotides: TGTGCCAGCAGCTTGTCCAGCGGGGGAGAGCAGTACTTC.

This sequence joins TRBV28 and TRBJ2-3; D remains unclear. Germline values: CDR1 MDHEN, CDR2 SYDVKM. This CDR3 comprises 15 residues. V was trimmed by 9 bases and J by 0 bases, leaving 16 bases between them. CDR3: CASYLTAASTDTQYF. The CDR3 nucleotides read TGTGCCAGTTACCTTACAGCAGCTAGCACAGATACGCAGTATTTT. The whole variable domain, remainder taken from reference TRBV28 and TRBJ2-3, is DVKVTQSSRYLVKRTGEKVFLECVQDMDHENMFWYRQDPGLGLRLIYFSYDVKMKEKGDIPEGYSVSREKKERFSLILESASTNQTSMYLCASYLTAASTDTQYFGPGTRLTVL.

V gene TRBV2 combines with J gene TRBJ1-5; tentative D call: TRBD1 (6 bases). CDR1 and CDR2 (germline): SNHLY, FYNNEI. This CDR3 is built from 16 residues. The germline V and J ends were trimmed by 4 bases and 0 bases, with 13 bases remaining between them. This CDR3 is CASSGRQGNSNQPQHF. In DNA form, the CDR3 reads TGTGCCAGCAGTGGGAGGCAGGGGAATAGCAATCAGCCCCAGCATTTT.

CDR3 sequence: CASSRQGEDTQYF. The CDR3 DNA reads TGTGCCAGCAGCCGACAGGGTGAAGATACGCAGTATTTT. J is TRBJ2-3 and V is TRBV11-2, with TRBD1 matching over 7 bases. CDR3 size: 13 residues. CDR1 is SGHAT, CDR2 FQNNGV, per germline. The V and J ends lost 5 bases and 5 bases, in that order; junction bases with no gene match: 4.

The genes are TRBV7-9 and TRBJ2-5; possible D gene TRBD1, 5 bases. CDR1 and CDR2 from the germline V gene are SEHNR and FQNEAQ (reference sequence). Trimming removed 3 bases from V and 1 base from J, with 6 bases in between. The CDR3 extends over 13 amino acids. CDR3 sequence reads: CASSLTAQETQYF. The DNA of the CDR3 is TGTGCCAGCAGCTTGACAGCCCAAGAGACCCAGTACTTC.

The chain uses TRBV2 and TRBJ2-7; D remains ambiguous. With 4 bases removed from V and 3 bases from J, the gap between germline ends came to 4 bases. Germline CDR1 and CDR2: SNHLY and FYNNEI. The length of the CDR3 is 11 residues. This CDR3 is CASSASYEQYF. As DNA, the CDR3 is TGTGCCAGCAGTGCCAGCTACGAGCAGTACTTC.

The chain combines TRBV27 with TRBJ1-2, with a tentative D call TRBD1 (5 bases). From germline, CDR1 is MNHEY and CDR2 SMNVEV (reference sequence). V lost 11 bases and J 2 bases, leaving 9 bases between the germline ends. The CDR3 length is 11 residues. The CDR3 DNA follows: TGTGCCGCCAGGGCGAACTATGGCTACACCTTC. Encoded protein: CAARANYGYTF.

The chain uses TRBV21-1 and TRBJ2-2; TRBD1 reflects the table's D call only, with no check against the DNA. TRBV21-1 is given as a pseudogene. CDR3 length equals 15 residues. The CDR3 is CASSTQRQHTGELFF. Here the CDR3 DNA reads TGTGCCAGCAGCACCCAAAGACAGCACACCGGGGAGCTGTTTTTT.

The chain is built from TRBV4-3 and TRBJ1-4; 7 bases are shared with TRBD1. The V and J ends lost 4 bases and 0 bases, in that order; junction bases with no gene match: 8. The germline V gene has CDR1 LGHNA and CDR2 YSLEER. This CDR3 comprises 17 residues. The CDR3 region has the DNA TGCGCCAGCAGCCTCGGACAGGCCTACGCAACTAATGAAAAACTGTTTTTT. Its protein product is CASSLGQAYATNEKLFF.

The genes are TRBV6-2 or TRBV6-3 and TRBJ1-5; weak D call: TRBD1 (5 bases). The CDR3 has 14 amino acids. Germline-derived CDR1 and CDR2 are MNHEY and SVGEGT. V was clipped by 2 bases and J by 6 bases, with 11 bases between them. The CDR3 reads CASSYVQRGQPQHF. CDR3 coding DNA: TGTGCCAGCAGTTACGTCCAAAGGGGTCAGCCCCAGCATTTT.

The rearrangement uses TRBV13 and TRBJ1-2, with 7 bases fitting TRBD1. Trimming cost V 7 bases and J 2 bases; bases outside gene matches: 10. There are 15 residues in the CDR3. Germline CDR1 and CDR2: PRHDT and FYEKMQ (reference sequence). Here the CDR3 DNA reads TGTGCCAGCATCCAATCAGGGGGATCGAACTATGGCTACACCTTC. Amino acid sequence: CASIQSGGSNYGYTF.

V usage is TRBV27 and J usage is TRBJ2-7, with a weak D call TRBD2 (6 bases). Deletions cut 5 bases from V and 6 bases from J, with 23 bases between. The germline V gene encodes CDR1 MNHEY and CDR2 SMNVEV (reference sequence). This CDR3 has 16 amino acids. In nucleotides, the CDR3 is TGTGCCAGCAGTCTATATCCCGGGGGACCATCGGGCGAGCAGTACTTC. This translates into CASSLYPGGPSGEQYF.

The chain combines TRBV5-1 with TRBJ2-7; possible D gene TRBD2, 6 bases. V was clipped by 4 bases and J by 4 bases, with 12 bases between them. The germline gives CDR1 SGHRS, CDR2 YFSETQ. The CDR3 has 13 residues. CDR3 DNA sequence: TGCGCCAGCAGCGGAGGGGTCCATTACGAGCAGTACTTC. Its protein is CASSGGVHYEQYF.

The chain is built from TRBV11-2 and TRBJ2-1; 11 bases align to TRBD2. This CDR3 has 16 amino acids. Trimming at V came to 6 bases and at J to 7 bases, leaving 11 bases not matched to a gene. The germline CDR1 and CDR2 sequences are SGHAT and FQNNGV. The CDR3 here is CASRRLAGKMGNEQFF. The DNA for the CDR3 is TGTGCCAGCAGACGACTAGCGGGAAAAATGGGAAATGAGCAGTTCTTC.

The chain employs TRBV6-2 or TRBV6-3 and TRBJ2-7; 11 positions match TRBD2. V lost 5 bases, J lost 3 bases, and 18 bases stayed unmatched. The CDR3 extends over 19 amino acids. Germline-derived CDR1 and CDR2 are MNHEY and SVGEGT. The CDR3 reads CASSIPGHHTTSGDYEQYF. CDR3 nucleotide sequence: TGTGCCAGCAGTATCCCGGGACACCATACGACTAGCGGGGACTACGAGCAGTACTTC.

This clone appeared a single time. The chain combines TRBV14 with TRBJ2-3, with D tentatively TRBD1 (5 bases). Per the germline V gene, CDR1 is SGHDN and CDR2 is FVKESK. The V and J ends lost 6 bases and 2 bases respectively, with 15 bases between them. This CDR3 has 15 amino acids. This CDR3 is CASSDSRDSTDTQYF. The CDR3 DNA follows: TGTGCCAGCAGTGACAGTAGAGACTCCACAGATACGCAGTATTTT.

J is TRBJ2-6 and V is TRBV28, with 7 bases aligning to TRBD1. Germline CDR1 MDHEN, CDR2 SYDVKM. The V segment lost 2 bases and the J segment 2 bases; nucleotides outside the gene matches: 3. The CDR3 sequence is 16 residues long. In DNA, the CDR3 is TGTGCCAGCAGTTTAGGACAGGTGACTGGGGCCAACGTCCTGACTTTC. Amino acid sequence: CASSLGQVTGANVLTF. Using reference TRBV28 and TRBJ2-6 for the parts outside the CDR3, the full variable domain is DVKVTQSSRYLVKRTGEKVFLECVQDMDHENMFWYRQDPGLGLRLIYFSYDVKMKEKGDIPEGYSVSREKKERFSLILESASTNQTSMYLCASSLGQVTGANVLTFGAGSRLTVL.

The CDR3 sequence is CASSSIGRDSQETQYF. In DNA, the CDR3 is TGTGCCAGCAGCTCTATAGGAAGGGACTCCCAAGAGACCCAGTACTTC. The chain has TRBV4-2 and TRBJ2-5; the D gene is possibly TRBD2 (6 bases). The germline V gene has CDR1 LGHNA and CDR2 YNFKEQ. With 5 bases removed from V and 1 base from J, the gap between germline ends came to 17 bases. The CDR3 contains 16 residues.

The chain combines TRBV20-1 with TRBJ1-5; D is possibly TRBD1 (6 bases). Per the germline V gene, CDR1 is DFQATT and CDR2 is SNEGSKA (reference sequence). The ends were cut back, 3 bases at V and 3 bases at J, with 21 bases in the middle. This CDR3 spans 17 amino acids. CDR3 amino acids: CSASGGPSRGTNQPQHF. The CDR3 bases are TGCAGTGCTAGTGGGGGGCCATCAAGGGGAACCAATCAGCCCCAGCATTTT.

This clone was found once. The V gene is TRBV9, the J gene TRBJ2-3; TRBD1 is a possible D gene (5 bases). The length of the CDR3 is 15 residues. V was clipped by 0 bases and J by 4 bases, with 12 bases between them. The germline CDR1 and CDR2 sequences are SGDLS and YYNGEE. This chain's CDR3 is CASSVDGQGPDTQYF. In nucleotides, the CDR3 is TGTGCCAGCAGCGTAGACGGTCAGGGTCCAGATACGCAGTATTTT. The full variable domain, rest sourced from reference TRBV9 and TRBJ2-3, is DSGVTQTPKHLITATGQRVTLRCSPRSGDLSVYWYQQSLDQGLQFLIQYYNGEERAKGNILERFSAQQFPDLHSELNLSSLELGDSALYFCASSVDGQGPDTQYFGPGTRLTVL.